These 32 T cell receptor beta chains were all obtained from the same sample, sequenced in a study of blood T cell repertoires in COVID-19. Only in-frame clones appear in the TCRdb table, and some are missing; sequencing was by immunoSEQ multiplex PCR. The sample consists of hundreds of thousands of clones, around 90% of them appearing once. Sequencing was performed on peripheral blood. These TCRs come from a young woman who had recovered from COVID-19.

The chain has TRBV6-5 and TRBJ2-2, with 9 positions matching TRBD2. CDR1 and CDR2 from the germline V gene are MNHEY and SVGAGI. The CDR3 consists of 15 residues. V dropped 6 bases and J dropped 6; count of bases not matched to a gene: 8. The CDR3 protein is CASSPLAGFAGELFF. The CDR3 DNA is TGTGCCAGCAGCCCGCTAGCGGGATTTGCCGGGGAGCTGTTTTTT.

J is TRBJ2-7 and V is TRBV18, with a weak D call TRBD1 (5 bases). Germline CDR1 and CDR2: KGHSH and LQKENI. CDR3 length: 14 residues. With 3 bases removed from V and 3 bases from J, the gap between germline ends came to 12 bases. The chain's CDR3 is CASSPIGAGYEQYF. The CDR3 DNA is TGTGCCAGCTCACCCATAGGGGCCGGCTACGAGCAGTACTTC.

This rearrangement joins TRBV19 to TRBJ1-5, with no clear D. V lost 3 bases, J lost 2 bases, and 14 bases lay in between. CDR3 length: 16 residues. The germline gives CDR1 LNHDA, CDR2 SQIVND (reference sequence). The DNA for the CDR3 is TGTGCCAGTAGTATCACGTCCCCAGGTGGCAATCAGCCCCAGCATTTT. Encoded protein: CASSITSPGGNQPQHF.

The V call is TRBV5-1, the J call TRBJ1-2; D uncertain. From germline, CDR1 is SGHRS and CDR2 YFSETQ. The CDR3 extends over 14 amino acids. V dropped 0 bases and J dropped 4 bases, with 10 bases sitting between them. CDR3 DNA sequence: TGCGCCAGCAGCTTGGGATTCGAGGGCTATGGCTACACCTTC. This sequence encodes CASSLGFEGYGYTF. Using reference TRBV5-1 and TRBJ1-2 for the parts outside the CDR3, the full variable domain is KAGVTQTPRYLIKTRGQQVTLSCSPISGHRSVSWYQQTPGQGLQFLFEYFSETQRNKGNFPGRFSGRQFSNSRSEMNVSTLELGDSALYLCASSLGFEGYGYTFGSGTRLTVV.

V usage is TRBV27 and J usage is TRBJ2-3; 9 positions match TRBD2. J gave up 2 bases and V 4 bases, and 10 bases lay outside the gene matches. CDR3 length equals 17 residues. Looked up from germline, CDR1 is MNHEY and CDR2 is SMNVEV (reference sequence). CDR3 nucleotides: TGTGCCAGCAGTTCCCTCCCCGGACTAGCGTACACAGATACGCAGTATTTT. Translation gives CASSSLPGLAYTDTQYF.

In nucleotides, the CDR3 is TGTGCCAGCAGCAGAGACTCTGGAAACACCATATATTTT. Amino acids: CASSRDSGNTIYF. The rearrangement links TRBV7-3 to TRBJ1-3; no firm D call. The CDR3 contains 13 residues. Germline lookup yields CDR1 SGHTA and CDR2 FQGTGA. Trimming cost V 5 bases and J 0 bases, with 5 bases left between them.

The chain has TRBV2 and TRBJ2-2, with 7 bases aligning to TRBD2. The CDR3 totals 13 residues. From germline, CDR1 is SNHLY and CDR2 FYNNEI. Trimming took 5 bases from V and 5 from J; bases not matched to a gene: 2. This CDR3 is CASSSGGTGELFF. The CDR3 bases are TGTGCCAGCAGTTCCGGGGGGACCGGGGAGCTGTTTTTT.

V gene TRBV6-5 combines with J gene TRBJ1-4; 7 bases agree with TRBD1. Germline V gene sequence: CDR1 MNHEY, CDR2 SVGAGI. The CDR3 is 13 residues long. With V trimmed by 4 bases and J by 8 bases, 4 bases remained unmatched. CDR3 sequence: CASSSPRGEKLFF. Written as DNA, the CDR3 is TGTGCCAGCAGTTCTCCCAGGGGGGAAAAACTGTTTTTT.

The chain carries TRBV12-5 and TRBJ1-2, with TRBD1 matching 12 bases. This CDR3 comprises 18 residues. Germline V CDR1 and CDR2: LGHNT, FRNRAP. The ends lost 0 bases at V and 7 bases at J; junction bases unmatched: 12. The chain's CDR3 is CASGLVLLGGQGALGYTF. CDR3 nucleotide sequence: TGTGCTAGTGGTTTGGTTCTCCTCGGGGGACAGGGGGCTCTTGGCTACACCTTC.

The genes are TRBV13 and TRBJ2-1, with D possibly being TRBD1 (6 bases). Trimming shortened V by 2 bases and J by 10 bases, and 15 bases separated the two germline ends. Germline V gene sequence: CDR1 PRHDT, CDR2 FYEKMQ (reference sequence). CDR3 size: 14 residues. Here the CDR3 DNA reads TGTGCCAGCAGCTTAAGGACAGCGGCTAGGGAGCAGTTCTTC. This translates into CASSLRTAAREQFF.

The V call is TRBV27, the J call TRBJ2-4; 8 bases fit TRBD1. Germline V gene data show CDR1 as MNHEY and CDR2 as SMNVEV (reference sequence). The CDR3 runs 16 residues. V trimming: 4 bases; J trimming: 0 bases; junction bases outside the gene matches: 5. The CDR3 region has the DNA TGTGCCAGCAGTTCGCAGGGGGCGATAGCCAAAAACATTCAGTACTTC. The encoded protein is CASSSQGAIAKNIQYF.

This clone appeared a single time. The chain carries TRBV7-3 and TRBJ2-1; the match to TRBD2 covers 7 bases. V shed 2 bases, J shed 8 bases, and the junction held 6 bases outside the gene matches. This CDR3 has 14 amino acids. The V gene's germline CDR1 is SGHTA and CDR2 FQGTGA. CDR3 protein: CASSLAGEGYEQFF. The DNA for the CDR3 is TGTGCCAGCAGCTTAGCGGGAGAGGGCTATGAGCAGTTCTTC.

J is TRBJ1-2 and V is TRBV7-2; 7 positions agree with TRBD1. J was trimmed by 0 bases and V by 5 bases; bases with no gene match: 3. Germline CDR1 and CDR2: SGHTA and FQGNSA. The CDR3 length is 14 residues. The CDR3 sequence is CASSRDSTNYGYTF. The CDR3 region has the DNA TGTGCCAGCAGCCGGGACAGTACTAACTATGGCTACACCTTC.

CDR3 DNA: TGTGCCAGCAGTTTAGCCGTGAGGGATGAAAAACTGTTTTTT. Translation: CASSLAVRDEKLFF. The chain is built from TRBV28 and TRBJ1-4; unclear D gene. CDR1 and CDR2 from the germline V gene are MDHEN and SYDVKM. The V end lost 2 bases, the J end lost 6 bases, and 10 bases lay between the germline ends. This CDR3 has 14 residues.

The CDR3 loop reads CSVDTGAGELFF. In DNA, the CDR3 is TGCAGCGTTGATACGGGGGCCGGGGAGCTGTTTTTT. V and J are TRBV29-1 and TRBJ2-2; D is possibly TRBD2 (6 bases). The CDR3 is made up of 12 amino acids. Trimming took off 3 bases at V and 6 bases at J, with 8 bases between the two ends. Germline V CDR1 and CDR2: SQVTM, ANQGSEA.

This chain links TRBV10-3 with TRBJ1-6, with 9 bases lining up with TRBD1. The CDR3 contains 15 residues. From germline, CDR1 is ENHRY and CDR2 SYGVKD. The junction had 6 bases not matched to a gene; V was cut back by 3 bases and J by 9 bases. The CDR3 nucleotides read TGTGCCATCAGTGACGGGACAGGGCTTTTTTCACCCCTCCACTTT. Its protein is CAISDGTGLFSPLHF.

The V gene is TRBV20-1, the J gene TRBJ2-7; 10 bases fit TRBD2. Trimming took 3 bases from V and 1 from J; bases not matched to a gene: 6. CDR3 length: 15 amino acids. The germline V gene has CDR1 DFQATT and CDR2 SNEGSKA (reference sequence). Here the CDR3 DNA reads TGCAGTGCTAGTGGGGCTAGCGGGGGATCCTACGAGCAGTACTTC. Translating it yields CSASGASGGSYEQYF.

This clone was recorded only once. The rearrangement uses TRBV6-5 and TRBJ2-5; a weak D match, TRBD2 (6 bases). Trimming removed 7 bases from V and 5 bases from J, with 14 bases in between. The CDR3 is made up of 13 amino acids. CDR1 is MNHEY and CDR2 is SVGAGI in the germline V gene. The CDR3 here is CASIPGSGETQYF. In DNA, the CDR3 is TGTGCCAGCATCCCGGGGAGCGGGGAGACCCAGTACTTC.

This chain joins TRBV6-5 and TRBJ2-3; no clear D gene. The germline gives CDR1 MNHEY, CDR2 SVGAGI. The CDR3 sequence is 13 residues long. Trimming took 4 bases from V and 7 from J, leaving 12 bases between them. Written as DNA, the CDR3 is TGTGCCAGCAGTTTCCAGGTCCGGAATACGCAGTATTTT. Its protein product is CASSFQVRNTQYF.

The V and J genes are TRBV4-3 and TRBJ2-7; D ambiguous. V was trimmed by 0 bases and J by 5 bases, leaving 5 bases between them. CDR1 and CDR2 (germline): LGHNA, YSLEER. The CDR3 has 12 amino acids. The CDR3 DNA follows: TGCGCCAGCAGCCAAGACGACAACGAGCAGTACTTC. This codes for CASSQDDNEQYF.

The sample holds a few counts of this clone. The chain carries TRBV6-5 and TRBJ1-4; possible D gene TRBD1, 5 bases. Germline CDR1 reads MNHEY; CDR2 reads SVGAGI. This CDR3 is 14 amino acids long. V was pared by 5 bases and J by 8 bases, with 15 bases between. CDR3 coding DNA: TGTGCCAGCAGTCCGGACGGGGGTGACGAAAAACTGTTTTTT. Protein product: CASSPDGGDEKLFF.

The chain recombines TRBV7-3 with TRBJ2-1, with 9 bases fitting TRBD2. Germline CDR1 SGHTA, CDR2 FQGTGA. The ends lost 5 bases at V and 8 bases at J; junction bases unmatched: 19. The CDR3 contains 18 residues. Here the CDR3 reads CASSPQGSLAGYNDEQFF. DNA for the CDR3: TGTGCCAGCAGCCCCCAAGGGTCGCTAGCGGGGTACAATGATGAGCAGTTCTTC.

As concerns this clone: Other DNA sequences in this sample translate to the same CDR3. This chain connects TRBV19 to TRBJ1-5; TRBD1 agrees at 8 bases. CDR3 length: 15 amino acids. Trimming took 2 bases from V and 2 from J; bases not matched to a gene: 2. Germline CDR1 and CDR2: LNHDA and SQIVND (reference sequence). The CDR3 nucleotides are TGTGCCAGTAGTATAACAGGGGGAGGCAATCAGCCCCAGCATTTT. It translates to CASSITGGGNQPQHF.

V and J are TRBV18 and TRBJ1-1; 9 bases are shared with TRBD1. The CDR3 covers 13 residues. V lost 8 bases and J lost 6; bases outside the gene matches: 7. Germline V gene data show CDR1 as KGHSH and CDR2 as LQKENI. The CDR3 bases are TGTGCCAGCAACCTACGACAGGGGGCTGAAGCTTTCTTT. Residues: CASNLRQGAEAFF.

The gene calls are TRBV25-1 and TRBJ2-7; TRBD1 aligns across 8 bases. The V gene end was trimmed by 7 bases and the J gene end by 2 bases; junction bases not matched to a gene: 7. This CDR3 is built from 14 residues. Germline loops: CDR1 MGHDK, CDR2 SYGVNS. The CDR3 DNA reads as TGTGCCAGCACCCCGCGACAGGGGCCCTACGAGCAGTACTTC. It yields the protein CASTPRQGPYEQYF.

V is TRBV27 and J is TRBJ2-1, with D perhaps matching TRBD1 (6 bases). Germline lookup yields CDR1 MNHEY and CDR2 SMNVEV (reference sequence). The germline V and J ends were trimmed by 2 bases and 0 bases, with 11 bases remaining between them. CDR3 size: 16 residues. For the CDR3, the DNA is TGTGCCAGCAGTTTACGACAGGCTAGCTCCTACAATGAGCAGTTCTTC. It specifies CASSLRQASSYNEQFF.

V and J are TRBV5-6 and TRBJ1-5; D gene unclear. This CDR3 has 15 residues. Trimming removed 2 bases from V and 0 bases from J, with 9 bases in between. Germline CDR1 SGHDT, CDR2 YYEEEE. CDR3 region: CASSFLQNSNQPQHF. The CDR3 DNA reads as TGTGCCAGCAGCTTTCTACAGAATAGCAATCAGCCCCAGCATTTT. The entire variable domain, with the rest obtained from reference TRBV5-6 and TRBJ1-5, is as follows: DAGVTQSPTHLIKTRGQQVTLRCSPKSGHDTVSWYQQALGQGPQFIFQYYEEEERQRGNFPDRFSGHQFPNYSSELNVNALLLGDSALYLCASSFLQNSNQPQHFGDGTRLSIL.

The rearrangement joins TRBV24-1 to TRBJ2-1; TRBD2 is a possible D gene (6 bases). The CDR3 has 15 amino acids. Trimming stripped 3 bases from V and 8 bases from J, with 16 bases between. The germline CDR1 and CDR2 sequences are KGHDR and SFDVKD. CDR3 residues: CATSDAGTSSDEQFF. In DNA, the CDR3 is TGTGCCACCAGTGATGCCGGGACTTCCAGCGATGAGCAGTTCTTC.

This clone appeared a few times. This sequence joins TRBV7-9 and TRBJ2-5, with a possible D match to TRBD1 (5 bases). The CDR3 is 14 amino acids. Trimming removed 1 base from V and 2 bases from J, with 8 bases in between. CDR1 is SEHNR and CDR2 is FQNEAQ in the germline V gene (reference sequence). This chain's CDR3 is CASSLVSGQETQYF. CDR3 DNA sequence: TGTGCCAGCAGCTTAGTGTCAGGGCAAGAGACCCAGTACTTC.

The chain carries TRBV5-6 and TRBJ1-5; TRBD1 matches at 10 bases. The CDR3 is 18 residues long. The germline V gene has CDR1 SGHDT and CDR2 YYEEEE. J was trimmed by 4 bases and V by 3 bases; bases with no gene match: 13. The CDR3 here is CASSSTFSRDRGNQPQHF. The CDR3, as DNA: TGTGCCAGCAGCTCGACTTTTTCCCGGGACAGGGGAAATCAGCCCCAGCATTTT.

This chain links TRBV6-2 or TRBV6-3 with TRBJ1-6; D is possibly TRBD1 (6 bases). With 4 bases removed from V and 7 bases from J, the gap between germline ends came to 14 bases. Germline CDR1 is MNHEY and CDR2 is SVGEGT. The CDR3 extends over 15 amino acids. CDR3 DNA sequence: TGTGCCAGCAGTTCCGCCGGACAGATGAATTCACCCCTCCACTTT. It encodes CASSSAGQMNSPLHF.

The table lists this clone with a count of one. This chain joins TRBV19 and TRBJ1-5; possibly TRBD1 for D (5 bases). CDR1 and CDR2 from the germline V gene are LNHDA and SQIVND (reference sequence). Trimming shortened V by 6 bases and J by 0 bases, and 6 bases separated the two germline ends. This CDR3 contains 13 residues. As DNA, the CDR3 is TGTGCCAGTAGCGACAGTAGCAATCAGCCCCAGCATTTT. It translates to CASSDSSNQPQHF.